The 31 T cell receptor beta chains below come from one sample, sequenced in a study of T cells in Graves' hyperthyroidism and ophthalmopathy (dated by TCRdb to the late 2010s). Libraries were made using multiplex PCR. The sample was run on an Illumina HiSeq 2000. TCR beta CDR3 regions were amplified from RNA transcripts. A first-round RT-PCR of the TCR CDR3 used the HTBI primer set with the Qiagen OneStep RT-PCR kit. TCRdb reran the public reads through fastp at Q25 and MiXCR, keeping productive beta chains. A single entry per CDR3 protein holds the most common genes and DNA from its merged rows. The sample table lists around 620,000 distinct CDR3 sequences, just over 45% of them with a count of one. Under 20% of the sample comes from the top ten. Sample: peripheral blood or thyroid tissue (not recorded which). The receptors come from an adult woman with Graves' disease, either hyperthyroidism or ophthalmopathy (not recorded which).

This clonotype was counted a few times. In nucleotides, the CDR3 is TGTGCCAGCAGCAAAGGGACGGGAGATACGCAGTATTTT. Translating gives CASSKGTGDTQYF. The chain employs TRBV7-3 and TRBJ2-3; tentatively, D is TRBD1 or TRBD2 (5 bases each). Trimming cost V 5 bases and J 5 bases, with 11 bases left between them. This CDR3 has 13 residues. Germline CDR1 reads SGHTA; CDR2 reads FQGTGA. Full variable domain (missing parts from reference TRBV7-3 and TRBJ2-3): GAGVSQTPSNKVTEKGKYVELRCDPISGHTALYWYRQSLGQGPEFLIYFQGTGAADDSGLPNDRFFAVRPEGSVSTLKIQRTERGDSAVYLCASSKGTGDTQYFGPGTRLTVL.

The V and J genes are TRBV20-1 and TRBJ2-2, with 9 positions matching TRBD1. The CDR3 consists of 13 residues. The germline CDR1 and CDR2 sequences are DFQATT and SNEGSKA (reference sequence). The CDR3 sequence: CRAGTGWTGELFF. CDR3 in DNA: TGCAGGGCCGGGACAGGGTGGACCGGGGAGCTGTTTTTT.

There are many counts of this clonotype. J is TRBJ2-6 and V is TRBV7-8, with TRBD2 identical over 13 bases. The ends lost 4 bases at V and 2 bases at J; junction bases unmatched: 2. The germline CDR1 and CDR2 sequences are SGHVS and FQNEAQ. The CDR3 covers 17 residues. CDR3 nucleotides: TGTGCCAGCAGCTACGGACTAGCGGGAGCTGGGGCCAACGTCCTGACTTTC. Translated, it gives CASSYGLAGAGANVLTF. The full variable domain, with the rest looked up from reference TRBV7-8 and TRBJ2-6, is GAGVSQSPRYKVAKRGQDVALRCDPISGHVSLFWYQQALGQGPEFLTYFQNEAQLDKSGLPSDRFFAERPEGSVSTLKIQRTQQEDSAVYLCASSYGLAGAGANVLTFGAGSRLTVL.

This clonotype was observed a handful of times. The rearrangement uses TRBV20-1 and TRBJ2-5; D not resolved. CDR3 size: 11 residues. Germline CDR1 reads DFQATT; CDR2 reads SNEGSKA (reference sequence). V was shortened by 3 bases and J by 5 bases, with 7 bases between the two germline ends. In nucleotides, the CDR3 is TGCAGTGCTAGTTCGTATGAGACCCAGTACTTC. Its translation: CSASSYETQYF.

V gene TRBV15 combines with J gene TRBJ2-3; the D gene is possibly TRBD1 (6 bases). CDR1 and CDR2 (germline): LNHNV, YYDKDF (reference sequence). The CDR3 sequence is 15 residues long. V lost 3 bases, J lost 7 bases, and 17 bases lay in between. CDR3 DNA sequence: TGTGCCACCAGCAGTAGGGGGAGTGCCACGTATACGCAGTATTTT. Translating it yields CATSSRGSATYTQYF.

This clonotype was counted at least ten times. CDR3 in amino acids: CASSQATANVLTF. In DNA, the CDR3 is TGTGCCAGCAGCCAAGCGACAGCCAACGTCCTGACTTTC. This chain connects TRBV3-1 to TRBJ2-6, with D unclear. The CDR3 has 13 residues. Trimming cost V 1 base and J 7 bases, with 5 bases left between them. Germline CDR1 reads LGHDT; CDR2 reads YNNKEL (reference sequence).

In its sample, this clonotype was seen many times. This sequence joins TRBV5-1 and TRBJ1-1; a weak D match, TRBD1 (5 bases). The CDR3 is made up of 15 amino acids. Germline CDR1 is SGHRS and CDR2 is YFSETQ. V was pared by 6 bases and J by 0 bases, with 15 bases between. CDR3 in DNA: TGCGCCAGCACCGACAGAGGAAAAATGAACACTGAAGCTTTCTTT. Protein sequence: CASTDRGKMNTEAFF.

The chain employs TRBV20-1 and TRBJ1-5; D is ambiguous. CDR3 size: 13 residues. The germline V gene encodes CDR1 DFQATT and CDR2 SNEGSKA (reference sequence). V lost 3 bases, J lost 0 bases, and 6 bases lay in between. CDR3 in DNA: TGCAGTGCTAGTGCGGATAGCAATCAGCCCCAGCATTTT. Protein sequence: CSASADSNQPQHF.

About this clonotype: The conserved phenylalanine or tryptophan is not found at the CDR3 terminus, so this likely reflects a read error. No DNA is shown, since the ends of the CDR3 on it are uncertain; the CDR3 is the one TCRdb lists. The chain couples TRBV20-1 to TRBJ1-4; the table's D call, TRBD1, was not checked against the DNA. Germline V CDR1 and CDR2: DFQATT, SNEGSKA (reference sequence). 11 amino acids form the CDR3, both terminal residues included. The CDR3 region is CSARDLRDGVY.

Regarding this clonotype: With a much larger clone just one base away, this may be a read error. The chain couples TRBV6-1 to TRBJ1-1, with 9 bases fitting TRBD1. There are 17 residues in the CDR3. The germline gives CDR1 MNHNS, CDR2 SASEGT. V shed 7 bases, J shed 0 bases, and the junction held 12 bases outside the gene matches. CDR3 in DNA: TGTGCCAGCACCGTCGGGACAGGGTTGGGAATGAACACTGAAGCTTTCTTT. It encodes CASTVGTGLGMNTEAFF.

This chain joins TRBV7-9 and TRBJ1-2; D gene unclear. V lost 3 bases to trimming and J lost 6 bases, with 5 bases between them. The CDR3 is 11 amino acids. The germline V gene has CDR1 SEHNR and CDR2 FQNEAQ (reference sequence). The CDR3 bases are TGTGCCAGCAGCTTGGTTCATGGCTACACCTTC. Its protein is CASSLVHGYTF.

This chain joins TRBV20-1 and TRBJ2-7; D remains unclear. The CDR3 has 14 amino acids. Germline CDR1 reads DFQATT; CDR2 reads SNEGSKA (reference sequence). V was shortened by 5 bases and J by 4 bases, with 18 bases between the two germline ends. This CDR3 reads CSASRPLVGYEQYF. The CDR3 coding sequence is TGCAGTGCTTCCCGGCCCTTGGTGGGTTACGAGCAGTACTTC.

CDR3 DNA sequence: TGCAGCGTTGGGGGGGGGGTGGACTACGAGCAGTACTTC. This gives the protein CSVGGGVDYEQYF. The gene calls are TRBV29-1 and TRBJ2-7, with 7 bases lining up with TRBD2. CDR1 SQVTM and CDR2 ANQGSEA come from the germline V gene. The CDR3 runs 13 residues. J gave up 3 bases and V 4 bases, and 6 bases lay outside the gene matches.

This clonotype has a count of ten or more. V is TRBV27 and J is TRBJ1-5; D gene ambiguous. This CDR3 contains 13 residues. V was shortened by 3 bases and J by 5 bases, with 8 bases between the two germline ends. Germline V gene sequence: CDR1 MNHEY, CDR2 SMNVEV (reference sequence). CDR3 region: CASSFRRDQPQHF. As DNA, the CDR3 is TGTGCCAGCAGTTTTAGGCGGGATCAGCCCCAGCATTTT.

Note on this clonotype: At one of its ends the junction is not consistent with the germline gene, which may arise from a read error. V and J are TRBV2 and TRBJ1-6; no clear D gene. The CDR3 runs to 16 residues. The germline V gene has CDR1 SNHLY and CDR2 FYNNEI. CDR3 in DNA: TGTGCCATTTCACCGCTAAGCGGCTCCTACAATTCACCCCTCCACTTT. Translated, it gives CAISPLSGSYNSPLHF.

The gene calls are TRBV7-9 and TRBJ2-7, with D unresolved. Germline V gene sequence: CDR1 SEHNR, CDR2 FQNEAQ (reference sequence). This CDR3 has 14 amino acids. Trimming shortened V by 5 bases and J by 3 bases, and 14 bases separated the two germline ends. DNA of the CDR3: TGTGCCAGCAGCCATGTCGAGCAGAACTACGAGCAGTACTTC. Protein product: CASSHVEQNYEQYF.

This chain links TRBV7-2 with TRBJ1-5; TRBD1 is a possible D gene (5 bases). The germline V gene encodes CDR1 SGHTA and CDR2 FQGNSA. The CDR3 loop spans 15 amino acids. V lost 2 bases, J lost 0 bases, and 8 bases lay in between. CDR3 DNA sequence: TGTGCCAGCAGCTTATGGGGGACTAGCAATCAGCCCCAGCATTTT. This gives the protein CASSLWGTSNQPQHF.

The rearrangement uses TRBV7-9 and TRBJ1-1; D ambiguous. Germline CDR1 and CDR2: SEHNR and FQNEAQ (reference sequence). The V end was cut by 6 bases, the J end by 0 bases, with 20 bases between. The CDR3 totals 17 residues. The CDR3 sequence is CASSPAPWVSMNTEAFF. The DNA of the CDR3 is TGTGCCAGCAGTCCGGCTCCCTGGGTGAGCATGAACACTGAAGCTTTCTTT.

This clonotype was seen at least ten times. The chain has TRBV19 and TRBJ2-7; 7 nucleotides match TRBD1. The CDR3 runs to 13 residues. The V and J ends lost 6 bases and 6 bases, in that order; junction bases with no gene match: 8. CDR1 LNHDA and CDR2 SQIVND come from the germline V gene (reference sequence). The CDR3 reads CASRDRAGGEQYF. CDR3 nucleotide sequence: TGTGCCAGTAGAGACAGGGCAGGAGGCGAGCAGTACTTC.

Remarks on this clonotype: One junction end disagrees with the germline gene, perhaps due to a read error. The V gene is TRBV5-6, the J gene TRBJ1-3; D call uncertain. Germline values: CDR1 SGHDT, CDR2 YYEEEE. This CDR3 spans 15 amino acids. CDR3 DNA sequence: TGTGCCAACAGCTTGAGCAGTACTCCTGGAAACACCATATATTTT. Protein sequence: CANSLSSTPGNTIYF.

This clonotype appeared many times. This sequence joins TRBV19 and TRBJ1-5, with D unresolved. CDR1 LNHDA and CDR2 SQIVND come from the germline V gene (reference sequence). This CDR3 region has 14 residues. V was cut by 4 bases and J by 5 bases, with 12 bases left in between. DNA of the CDR3: TGTGCCAGTAGTAGTGACCGCCGGTATCAGCCCCAGCATTTT. Its translation is CASSSDRRYQPQHF.

This clonotype was recorded many times. The J gene is TRBJ2-7, the V gene TRBV9; D assignment may be TRBD1 or TRBD2 (5 bases each). With 4 bases removed from V and 0 bases from J, the gap between germline ends came to 11 bases. There are 14 residues in the CDR3. Germline CDR1 and CDR2: SGDLS and YYNGEE. The CDR3: CASSPGAYSYEQYF. CDR3 nucleotide sequence: TGTGCCAGCAGCCCCGGGGCCTACTCCTACGAGCAGTACTTC.

This clonotype was observed many times. The rearrangement uses TRBV7-2 and TRBJ2-7, with 8 bases aligning to TRBD2. Germline values: CDR1 SGHTA, CDR2 FQGNSA. There are 17 residues in the CDR3. Unmatched junction bases numbered 9, after V lost 2 bases and J lost 0 bases. The CDR3 sequence: CASSLKVSGILSYEQYF. In nucleotides, the CDR3 is TGTGCCAGCAGCTTAAAGGTTAGCGGGATACTCTCCTACGAGCAGTACTTC.

With respect to this clonotype: The limits of the CDR3 on the DNA are not certain, so only TCRdb's listed CDR3 is given. The chain uses TRBV10-3 and TRBJ2-7; the tabulated D call, TRBD2, remains unverified against the DNA. The V gene's germline CDR1 is ENHRY and CDR2 SYGVKD. The CDR3 extends over 15 residues, inclusive of both ends. The CDR3 region is CAICSALRGDYEQYF.

This clonotype showed up just a few times. This clone may be a read error of a much larger clone one base away. The V gene is TRBV7-4, the J gene TRBJ1-3; D ambiguous. Trimming removed 8 bases at V and 0 bases at J, with 14 bases between. Germline V gene data show CDR1 as SGHVT and CDR2 as SQSDAQ. CDR3 length: 15 amino acids. The CDR3 region is CASGLKGGSGNTIYF. CDR3 sequence (DNA): TGTGCCAGCGGTCTAAAGGGAGGCTCTGGAAACACCATATATTTT.

This clonotype was detected ten times or more. The rearrangement links TRBV2 to TRBJ2-7; either TRBD1 or TRBD2 may supply D (5 bases each). Per germline, CDR1 SNHLY and CDR2 FYNNEI. Between the trimmed V and J ends, which lost 8 bases and 7 bases, there was a span of 9 bases. The CDR3 consists of 10 residues. CDR3 in amino acids: CASLGEEQYF. CDR3 sequence (DNA): TGTGCCAGCTTGGGGGAGGAGCAGTACTTC.

This rearrangement joins TRBV29-1 to TRBJ1-1, with D unresolved. Germline CDR1 is SQVTM and CDR2 is ANQGSEA. CDR3 length: 14 residues. V was clipped by 4 bases and J by 1 base, with 13 bases between them. The CDR3 DNA reads TGCAGCGTTGTCAGAACCCCACAGAACACTGAAGCTTTCTTT. Protein product: CSVVRTPQNTEAFF. The variable domain in full, completed from reference TRBV29-1 and TRBJ1-1, reads SAVISQKPSRDICQRGTSLTIQCQVDSQVTMMFWYRQQPGQSLTLIATANQGSEATYESGFVIDKFPISRPNLTFSTLTVSNMSPEDSSIYLCSVVRTPQNTEAFFGQGTRLTVV.

This clonotype appeared many times. The chain recombines TRBV10-3 with TRBJ1-6, with D uncertain. The CDR3 runs to 14 residues. V was shortened by 5 bases and J by 8 bases, with 13 bases between the two germline ends. Germline assignment: CDR1 ENHRY and CDR2 SYGVKD. The CDR3 protein is CAISSSQSYSPLHF. DNA of the CDR3: TGTGCCATCAGTTCGAGTCAGTCTTATTCACCCCTCCACTTT.

V and J are TRBV12-3 or TRBV12-4 and TRBJ1-1; D unresolved. This CDR3 has 14 amino acids. Trimming left V 3 bases short and J 5 bases short, with 13 bases between. CDR3 sequence reads: CASSLIGRETEAFF. CDR3 coding DNA: TGTGCCAGCAGTTTGATAGGGCGTGAGACTGAAGCTTTCTTT.

This clonotype was counted a few times. This chain connects TRBV20-1 to TRBJ1-5; 7 positions agree with TRBD1. Trimming cost V 4 bases and J 11 bases; bases outside gene matches: 11. This CDR3 is built from 13 residues. CDR1 and CDR2 from the germline V gene are DFQATT and SNEGSKA (reference sequence). The CDR3 DNA is TGCAGTGCTACCGGGACAGACCAAGAGACCCAGCATTTT. As protein: CSATGTDQETQHF.

DNA for the CDR3: TGTGCCATCAGTGCCGCGGGGACAGCTCAAGAGACCCAGTACTTC. Translation: CAISAAGTAQETQYF. The gene calls are TRBV10-3 and TRBJ2-5; D perhaps matches TRBD1 (7 bases). CDR1 ENHRY and CDR2 SYGVKD come from the germline V gene. CDR3 length: 15 amino acids. V was shortened by 4 bases and J by 2 bases, with 14 bases between the two germline ends.